Listed below are T cell receptor beta chains from one sample, sequenced in a study of T cells in Graves' hyperthyroidism and ophthalmopathy. TCRdb fed the multiplex PCR reads into MiXCR, producing one record per CDR3 protein. Among 480,000 or so distinct CDR3 sequences listed, around 50% were seen once. Source material: peripheral blood or thyroid tissue (not recorded which). The receptors shown here come from an adult woman with Graves' disease, either hyperthyroidism or ophthalmopathy (not recorded which). CDR3s include the opening cysteine and the closing phenylalanine or tryptophan. The D gene is left open where the match is weak. Only some rows state a clone size, as once, few, many or a class for expanded clones.

d_gene: TRBD1; abundance: few; j_gene: TRBJ1-2; v_gene: TRBV12-3/TRBV12-4; CDR3nt: TGTGCCAGCAGTGCAGGGGGCTATGGCTACACCTTC; CDR3aa: CASSAGGYGYTF
d_gene: TRBD2; abundance: NA; j_gene: TRBJ2-5; v_gene: TRBV5-5; CDR3nt: TGTGCCAGCAGCTTGGAAAGCGGGAGCGAAGAGACCCAGTACTTC; CDR3aa: CASSLESGSEETQYF
d_gene: NA; abundance: many; j_gene: TRBJ1-1; v_gene: TRBV20-1; CDR3nt: TGCAGTGCTAGAGATACAGGACAGACGAACACTGAAGCTTTCTTT; CDR3aa: CSARDTGQTNTEAFF
d_gene: NA; abundance: NA; j_gene: TRBJ2-7; v_gene: TRBV10-3; CDR3nt: TGTGCCAGCAGCCAAGGGGTCCAGTACTTC; CDR3aa: CASSQGVQYF
d_gene: TRBD1; abundance: few; j_gene: TRBJ1-1; v_gene: TRBV20-1; CDR3nt: TGCAGTGCTTATACCCGGGACAGGGCGGGAGGTGAAGCTTTCTTT; CDR3aa: CSAYTRDRAGGEAFF
d_gene: NA; abundance: NA; j_gene: TRBJ1-1; v_gene: TRBV12-3/TRBV12-4; CDR3nt: TGTGCCAGCAGTTTATCGGACATGATCCTGAACACTGAAGCTTTCTTT; CDR3aa: CASSLSDMILNTEAFF
d_gene: NA; abundance: NA; j_gene: TRBJ1-1; v_gene: TRBV7-2; CDR3nt: TGTGCCAGCAGCCGTGGGGTGAGGCTGGACACGGGAGCTTTCTTT; CDR3aa: CASSRGVRLDTGAFF
d_gene: NA; abundance: many; j_gene: TRBJ1-5; v_gene: TRBV20-1; CDR3nt: TGCAGTGCTAGGGACAGTTATAGCAATCAGCCCCAGCATTTT; CDR3aa: CSARDSYSNQPQHF
d_gene: TRBD1; abundance: NA; j_gene: TRBJ2-7; v_gene: TRBV28; CDR3nt: TGTGCCAGCAGCAATGCGGCAGGGGGTAAGGACGAGCAGTACTTC; CDR3aa: CASSNAAGGKDEQYF
d_gene: TRBD2; abundance: many; j_gene: TRBJ2-7; v_gene: TRBV6-5; CDR3nt: TGTGCCAGCGGGGGGGATAGCGGGCCGATCTACGAGCAGTACTTC; CDR3aa: CASGGDSGPIYEQYF
d_gene: TRBD2; abundance: NA; j_gene: TRBJ2-5; v_gene: TRBV20-1; CDR3nt: TGCGCCGCCGGGACTAGCGGGAGGGCCAGGGAGACCCAGTACTTC; CDR3aa: CAAGTSGRARETQYF
d_gene: NA; abundance: NA; j_gene: TRBJ2-5; v_gene: TRBV10-3; CDR3nt: TGTGCCATCAGTGAGTCAGGGGGGATGATGGAGACCCAGTACTTC; CDR3aa: CAISESGGMMETQYF
d_gene: TRBD1; abundance: NA; j_gene: TRBJ1-6; v_gene: TRBV10-3; CDR3nt: TGTGCCATCAGTCCGGGACAGGATTATTCACCCCTCCACTTT; CDR3aa: CAISPGQDYSPLHF
d_gene: NA; abundance: many; j_gene: TRBJ1-4; v_gene: TRBV6-5; CDR3nt: TGTGCCAGCAGGTCAACTAATGAAAAACTGTTTTTT; CDR3aa: CASRSTNEKLFF
d_gene: NA; abundance: NA; j_gene: TRBJ2-7; v_gene: TRBV7-8; CDR3nt: TGTGCCAGCAGGCCACGGGGGATGTACGAGCAGTACTTC; CDR3aa: CASRPRGMYEQYF
d_gene: NA; abundance: few; j_gene: TRBJ2-7; v_gene: TRBV4-1; CDR3nt: TGCGCCAGCAGTCAATTCGGACCAGGGGCCCGGAGCTCCTACGAGCAGTACTTC; CDR3aa: CASSQFGPGARSSYEQYF
d_gene: NA; abundance: NA; j_gene: TRBJ1-6; v_gene: TRBV6-5; CDR3nt: TGTGCCAGCAAGGCGGGGGTTGATTCACCCCTCCACTTT; CDR3aa: CASKAGVDSPLHF
d_gene: NA; abundance: NA; j_gene: TRBJ1-5; v_gene: TRBV20-1; CDR3nt: TGCAGTGCTAGAGATGATGGTAGGGGAGAGACCCAGCATTTT; CDR3aa: CSARDDGRGETQHF
d_gene: NA; abundance: many; j_gene: TRBJ1-1; v_gene: TRBV29-1; CDR3nt: TGCAGCGTTGGTGGCAGGACTGAAGCTTTCTTT; CDR3aa: CSVGGRTEAFF
d_gene: TRBD1; abundance: many; j_gene: TRBJ2-7; v_gene: TRBV7-8; CDR3nt: TGTGCCAGCAGCTTGAATCCGGGACAGGGGTACGAGCAGTACTTC; CDR3aa: CASSLNPGQGYEQYF
d_gene: NA; abundance: NA; j_gene: TRBJ1-3; v_gene: TRBV10-1; CDR3nt: TGCGCCAGCCGATCAAGGGACCCTGGAAACACCATATATTTT; CDR3aa: CASRSRDPGNTIYF
d_gene: TRBD1; abundance: few; j_gene: TRBJ1-2; v_gene: TRBV13; CDR3nt: TGTGCCAGCAGCTTCAGGGGGCATGGCTACACCTTC; CDR3aa: CASSFRGHGYTF
d_gene: NA; abundance: NA; j_gene: TRBJ2-5; v_gene: TRBV9; CDR3nt: TGTGCCAGCAGCGTAGTCTGTAGAGATACGCAAGAGACCCAGTACTTC; CDR3aa: CASSVVCRDTQETQYF
d_gene: NA; abundance: few; j_gene: TRBJ2-7; v_gene: TRBV29-1; CDR3nt: TGCAGCGTTGAAGATCGGGAAACCTACGAGCAGTACTTC; CDR3aa: CSVEDRETYEQYF
d_gene: NA; abundance: NA; j_gene: TRBJ1-2; v_gene: TRBV7-2; CDR3nt: TGTGCCAGCCCGTTTGGGGCTGGCTACACCTTC; CDR3aa: CASPFGAGYTF
d_gene: NA; abundance: NA; j_gene: TRBJ1-6; v_gene: TRBV12-3/TRBV12-4; CDR3nt: TGTGCCAGCAAAACGGACCGTCGCTCCTATAATTCACCCCTCCACTTT; CDR3aa: CASKTDRRSYNSPLHF
d_gene: NA; abundance: NA; j_gene: TRBJ2-2; v_gene: TRBV9; CDR3nt: TGTGCCAGCAGCGCACCACAGTGGGGAGTGGGCACCGGGGAGCTGTTTTTT; CDR3aa: CASSAPQWGVGTGELFF
d_gene: NA; abundance: NA; j_gene: TRBJ1-1; v_gene: TRBV28; CDR3nt: TGTGCCAGCAGTGCGACGGGGGTACCGATGAACACTGAAGCTTTCTTT; CDR3aa: CASSATGVPMNTEAFF
d_gene: TRBD1; abundance: NA; j_gene: TRBJ1-1; v_gene: TRBV10-1; CDR3nt: TGCGCCAGTTCCACAGGGGCAGATGAAGCTTTCTTT; CDR3aa: CASSTGADEAFF
d_gene: TRBD1; abundance: NA; j_gene: TRBJ1-5; v_gene: TRBV19; CDR3nt: TGTGCCAGTAGTTCACGGACAGGGGGCAACAATCAGCCCCAGCATTTT; CDR3aa: CASSSRTGGNNQPQHF
d_gene: TRBD1; abundance: many; j_gene: TRBJ1-3; v_gene: TRBV14; CDR3nt: TGTGCCAGCAGCCAAGATCCGGGACAGCGAAACACCATATATTTT; CDR3aa: CASSQDPGQRNTIYF
d_gene: NA; abundance: NA; j_gene: TRBJ2-5; v_gene: TRBV10-3; CDR3nt: TGTGCCATCAGTGACGAAGGACAAGAGACCCAGTACTTC; CDR3aa: CAISDEGQETQYF
d_gene: NA; abundance: NA; j_gene: TRBJ1-5; v_gene: TRBV9; CDR3nt: TGTGCCAGCAGCCAACGGGGGATGAATCAGCCCCAGCATTTT; CDR3aa: CASSQRGMNQPQHF
d_gene: NA; abundance: NA; j_gene: TRBJ1-2; v_gene: TRBV20-1; CDR3nt: TGCAGTGCTGACAGGACCGACACCTCCGGGGACGATGGCTACACCTTC; CDR3aa: CSADRTDTSGDDGYTF
d_gene: NA; abundance: many; j_gene: TRBJ1-2; v_gene: TRBV3-1; CDR3nt: TGTGCCAGCAGCCAAGATTCCGCCGGCTATGGCTACACCTTC; CDR3aa: CASSQDSAGYGYTF
d_gene: TRBD1; abundance: NA; j_gene: TRBJ1-2; v_gene: TRBV20-1; CDR3nt: TGCAGTGCTAGACCTTCGACAGGGGGCGGAAACACCTTC; CDR3aa: CSARPSTGGGNTF
d_gene: NA; abundance: NA; j_gene: TRBJ1-2; v_gene: TRBV3-1; CDR3nt: TGTGCCAGCAGCCTAGTCCAAGACTATGGCTACACCTTC; CDR3aa: CASSLVQDYGYTF
d_gene: NA; abundance: few; j_gene: TRBJ1-2; v_gene: TRBV11-2; CDR3nt: TGTGCCAGCAGTTGGACCGACCGGATCTATGGCTACACCTTC; CDR3aa: CASSWTDRIYGYTF
d_gene: NA; abundance: once; j_gene: TRBJ1-2; v_gene: TRBV7-2; CDR3nt: TGTGCCAGCAGCCCGGGGCTCACAAACTATGGCTACACCTTC; CDR3aa: CASSPGLTNYGYTF
d_gene: NA; abundance: NA; j_gene: TRBJ2-5; v_gene: TRBV7-2; CDR3nt: TGTGCCAGCAGTTTGCTAGCAAAAGGTGTGGAGACCCAGTACTTC; CDR3aa: CASSLLAKGVETQYF
d_gene: TRBD1; abundance: NA; j_gene: TRBJ2-7; v_gene: TRBV15; CDR3nt: TGTGCCACCAGCAGAGGGACACAGGGGGCTGACGAGCAGTACTTC; CDR3aa: CATSRGTQGADEQYF
d_gene: TRBD1; abundance: NA; j_gene: TRBJ2-5; v_gene: TRBV6-5; CDR3nt: TGTGCCAGCAGTTACCGGGGACAGGGGGCGCCGGGGGAGACCCAGTACTTC; CDR3aa: CASSYRGQGAPGETQYF
d_gene: NA; abundance: NA; j_gene: TRBJ2-1; v_gene: TRBV11-2; CDR3nt: TGTGCCAGCAGCTTGGGCGGGGGCAGCTCCTACAATGAGCAGTTCTTC; CDR3aa: CASSLGGGSSYNEQFF
d_gene: NA; abundance: NA; j_gene: TRBJ1-1; v_gene: TRBV5-1; CDR3nt: TGCGCCAGCAGCTTCGGGTACAGGGTCTCTGGGGCAGGAGGAGCTTTCTTT; CDR3aa: CASSFGYRVSGAGGAFF
d_gene: NA; abundance: NA; j_gene: TRBJ2-6; v_gene: TRBV19; CDR3nt: TGTGCCAGTAGTCGCGACAGGGCCAACGTCCTGACTTTC; CDR3aa: CASSRDRANVLTF
d_gene: NA; abundance: NA; j_gene: TRBJ1-2; v_gene: TRBV10-3; CDR3nt: TGTGCCATCAGTGATTGGGGGGAAGACAGGACGGACACCTTC; CDR3aa: CAISDWGEDRTDTF
d_gene: NA; abundance: few; j_gene: TRBJ2-7; v_gene: TRBV7-8; CDR3nt: TGTGCCAGCAGCCGAATAGCTTTTCACGAGCAGTACTTC; CDR3aa: CASSRIAFHEQYF
d_gene: NA; abundance: NA; j_gene: TRBJ1-1; v_gene: TRBV29-1; CDR3nt: TGCAGCGTTGGACGGGGAGAGGGCACTGAAGCTTTCTTT; CDR3aa: CSVGRGEGTEAFF
d_gene: NA; abundance: NA; j_gene: TRBJ1-1; v_gene: TRBV9; CDR3nt: TGTGCCAGCAGCCTTGGGACCGGTGGAGCTTTCTTT; CDR3aa: CASSLGTGGAFF
d_gene: TRBD1; abundance: NA; j_gene: TRBJ1-2; v_gene: TRBV28; CDR3nt: TGTGCCAGCAGTTTAAGGGACAGGGTCCCTGGCTACACCTTC; CDR3aa: CASSLRDRVPGYTF
d_gene: TRBD2; abundance: NA; j_gene: TRBJ2-7; v_gene: TRBV20-1; CDR3nt: TGCAGTGCTGGGAGACTAGCGGGAGGAAGGTCCTACGAGCAGTACTTC; CDR3aa: CSAGRLAGGRSYEQYF
d_gene: NA; abundance: NA; j_gene: TRBJ1-6; v_gene: TRBV10-2; CDR3nt: TGTGCCAGCAGTCCCCAGGGGCCACATTCACCCCTCCACTTT; CDR3aa: CASSPQGPHSPLHF
d_gene: TRBD1; abundance: many; j_gene: TRBJ1-1; v_gene: TRBV6-4; CDR3nt: TGTGCCAGCAGTGGGGACAGGGGGACTGAAGCTTTCTTT; CDR3aa: CASSGDRGTEAFF
d_gene: TRBD2; abundance: few; j_gene: TRBJ2-7; v_gene: TRBV20-1; CDR3nt: TGCAGTGCTCAAGCGACTAGCGGGACGCCCGAGCAGTACTTC; CDR3aa: CSAQATSGTPEQYF
d_gene: NA; abundance: few; j_gene: TRBJ1-5; v_gene: TRBV6-1; CDR3nt: TGTGCCAGCAGTCCCCTAGGGAGGGAGCCCCAGCATTTT; CDR3aa: CASSPLGREPQHF